Given below is one T cell receptor beta chain in context. What antigen it recognizes has not been identified. Base quality data are lacking; no much larger clone is found one base away. These data belong to a study of blood T cell repertoires in COVID-19 (dated by TCRdb to the early 2020s). Looking at the study overall: Samples from collaborators originated in the United States, Italy and Spain and spanned both the acute and convalescent phases of COVID-19. The material from the prospective study consisted of cDNA or gDNA derived from T cells, B-cell-depleted T cells, or PBMCs. Subjects who had been exposed to COVID-19, were actively infected with it, or had recovered from it provided the deeply sampled blood TCRbeta repertoires that made up the dataset. The repertoires were released in a freely available public database meant as a resource for research on the immune response to SARS-CoV-2. The samples were drawn from two sources: the first 160 participants of the ongoing ImmuneRACE study, and over 950 subjects contributed by 6 global collaborators. A de-identified subject ID, COVID-19 status, age in years and sex were almost always included in the sample metadata. Where HLA class I and class II types were available, the types were taken from metadata supplied by the sample provider, not from assay-based typing. Study-level results and caveats: The quantity of clinical and demographic metadata differed by source and by participant and was supplied without curation.

Counted from cysteine to phenylalanine, this CDR3 has 16 amino acids. Only the CDR3 DNA stays, 48 bases, in frame from base 1. CDR1 SGHDT and CDR2 YYEEEE were looked up in the germline V gene. V gives up 4 bases and J gives up 2 bases, and the segment between their germline ends measures 18 bases. TCRbeta CDR3 regions were amplified from genomic DNA by means of the immunoSEQ Assay, a bias-controlled multiplex PCR. In the authors' own workflow: The number of nucleated cells in each sample was estimated from the amplification of reference gene primers within the assay. Sequence reads were collapsed and filtered to measure the absolute abundance of every unique TCRbeta CDR3 rearrangement. Productive Simpson clonality was computed per sample as the square root of Simpson's diversity index over productive rearrangements. TCRdb's version of the immuneACCESS table is confined to in-frame rearrangements and falls short of the full clone set. An unresolved V gene accounts for under half of the shortfall where checked; the remainder is of unknown origin. V and J calls and clone size are those listed in that table; D and trimming were worked out from the DNA. The sample table shows around 80,000 clones, and about 80% are seen once. Jointly, the top ten make up roughly 4.8% of the sample.

The collaborating institutions used their own protocols to collect whole blood in K2EDTA tubes. For TCRbeta analysis, collaborators shipped samples in one of three forms: frozen whole blood, isolated PBMCs, or DNA extracted from either of those sample types. The specimen sequenced was peripheral blood. This receptor chain uses TRBV5-6 and TRBJ1-2; TRBD1 might be the D gene, on 6 matching bases. The clonotype originates from a woman between 65 and 79 years old with acute or convalescent COVID-19. The DNA sequence is TGTGCCAGCAGCCCCTTCGGGGGGGCCGCCAACTATGGCTACACCTTC. This yields the protein CASSPFGGAANYGYTF.